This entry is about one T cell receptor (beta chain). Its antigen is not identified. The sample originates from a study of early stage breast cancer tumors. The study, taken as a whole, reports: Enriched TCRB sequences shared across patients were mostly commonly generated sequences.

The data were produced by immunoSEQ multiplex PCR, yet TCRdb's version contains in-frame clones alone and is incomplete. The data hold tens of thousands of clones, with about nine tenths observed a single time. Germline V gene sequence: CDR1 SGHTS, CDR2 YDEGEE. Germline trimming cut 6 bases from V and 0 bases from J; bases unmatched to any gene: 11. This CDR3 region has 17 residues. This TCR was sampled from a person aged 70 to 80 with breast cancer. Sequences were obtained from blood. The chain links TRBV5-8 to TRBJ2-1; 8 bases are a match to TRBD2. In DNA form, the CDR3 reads TGTGCCAGCACCTTAGGACTAGCCCCGAGCTCCTACAATGAGCAGTTCTTC. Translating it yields CASTLGLAPSSYNEQFF.